This T cell receptor (beta chain) was identified in a study of vaccination effects on CD4 cells after COVID-19. Study at large: A median of 72 days separated the second dose and sampling.

The repertoire was sequenced with immunoSEQ multiplex PCR; TCRdb's copy has only in-frame clones and lacks some. Altogether around 60,000 clones are present, 73% being singletons, with the ten largest covering roughly 1.2%. On this clone itself: Its antigen is not known.

Within the ViraFEST assay, antigen-specific CD4+ T cells underwent expansion with viral peptide pools prior to sequencing. Isolation of CD4+ T cells took place after approximately ten days of culture. Either the BNT162b2 or mRNA-1273 vaccine was given to participants in two doses. Between the trimmed V and J ends, which lost 2 bases and 8 bases, there was a span of 7 bases. Germline loops: CDR1 SGHAT, CDR2 FQNNGV. The CDR3 loop spans 13 amino acids. Points from the study as a whole: Within healthy vaccinees, only 1 of 255 vaccine-induced clones displayed cross-reactivity with common cold coronaviruses.

This receptor was obtained from a human donor who received a COVID-19 vaccine. This specimen was CD4+ T cells from PBMCs cultured with HCoV-229E spike peptides, taken after COVID-19 vaccination. V usage is TRBV11-2 and J usage is TRBJ2-6; D call uncertain. CDR3: CASSLTTTNVLTF. For the CDR3, the DNA is TGTGCCAGCAGCTTAACAACGACCAACGTCCTGACTTTC.